This TCR beta chain appears in the sequencing data of a study of CD8 T cells in ankylosing spondylitis. Overall study results and limits: CD8+ cells made up the disease-linked clones, which were relatively rare in peripheral blood. One TCR beta motif, made up of eight or nine highly homologous variants, appeared characteristic of ankylosing spondylitis blood.

The ends lost 4 bases at V and 0 bases at J; junction bases unmatched: 3. CDR1 and CDR2 from the germline V gene are SGHRS and YFSETQ. This CDR3 is 15 amino acids long. This clonotype appeared many times. The antigen is undetermined. Via MiXCR, TCRdb re-called the 5' RACE reads, giving one row per CDR3 protein. This table has some 800,000 distinct CDR3 sequences, about an eighth appearing once. The receptor was derived from a male donor with ankylosing spondylitis. The chain recombines TRBV5-1 with TRBJ2-1; 8 bases fit TRBD1. The specimen was blood, either unsorted or a sorted T cell fraction (not recorded which). The CDR3 nucleotides read TGCGCCAGCAGCAAGGACAGGGCCTCCTACAATGAGCAGTTCTTC. The encoded protein is CASSKDRASYNEQFF.